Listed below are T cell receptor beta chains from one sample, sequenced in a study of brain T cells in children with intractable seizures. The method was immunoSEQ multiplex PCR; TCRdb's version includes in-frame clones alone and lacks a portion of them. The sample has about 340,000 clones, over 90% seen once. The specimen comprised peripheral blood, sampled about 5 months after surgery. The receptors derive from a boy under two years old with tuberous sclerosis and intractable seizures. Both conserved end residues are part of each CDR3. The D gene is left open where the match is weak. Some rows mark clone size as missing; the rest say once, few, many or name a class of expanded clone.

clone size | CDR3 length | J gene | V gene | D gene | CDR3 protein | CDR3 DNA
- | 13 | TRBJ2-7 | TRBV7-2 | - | CASSGLITYEQYF | TGTGCCAGCAGCGGCCTCATCACCTACGAGCAGTACTTC
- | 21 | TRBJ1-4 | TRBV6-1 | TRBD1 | CASSEALTGTGGRATNEKLFF | TGTGCCAGCAGTGAAGCTCTTACCGGGACAGGGGGGAGAGCAACTAATGAAAAACTGTTTTTT
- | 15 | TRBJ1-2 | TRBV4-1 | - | CASSPAGGPVYGYTF | TGCGCCAGCAGCCCCGCGGGGGGGCCCGTCTATGGCTACACCTTC
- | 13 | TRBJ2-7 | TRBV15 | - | CATSRVSAGEQYF | TGTGCCACCAGCAGAGTATCGGCCGGCGAGCAGTACTTC
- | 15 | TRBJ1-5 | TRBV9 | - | CASSVGDLAGQPQHF | TGTGCCAGCAGCGTAGGAGACCTAGCAGGTCAGCCCCAGCATTTT
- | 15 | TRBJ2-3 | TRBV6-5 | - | CASSYAGLQSDTQYF | TGTGCCAGCAGTTATGCGGGTCTCCAATCAGATACGCAGTATTTT
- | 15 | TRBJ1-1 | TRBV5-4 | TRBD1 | CASSLGGQVDTEAFF | TGTGCCAGCAGCTTAGGGGGACAGGTAGACACTGAAGCTTTCTTT
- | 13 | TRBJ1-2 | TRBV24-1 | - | CATSDLRNGGYTF | TGTGCCACCAGTGATTTACGGAACGGTGGCTACACCTTC
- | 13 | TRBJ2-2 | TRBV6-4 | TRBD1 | CASRPGGGGELFF | TGTGCCAGCAGACCAGGGGGCGGCGGGGAGCTGTTTTTT
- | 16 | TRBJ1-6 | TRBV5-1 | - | CASSLDGSSYNSPLHF | TGCGCCAGCAGCTTGGATGGGAGCTCCTATAATTCACCCCTCCACTTT
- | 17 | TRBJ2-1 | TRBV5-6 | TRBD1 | CASSADFGQGVSNEQFF | TGTGCCAGCAGCGCGGACTTCGGACAGGGGGTATCCAATGAGCAGTTCTTC
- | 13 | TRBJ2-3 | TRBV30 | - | CAWTELSTDTQYF | TGTGCCTGGACCGAGCTGAGCACAGATACGCAGTATTTT
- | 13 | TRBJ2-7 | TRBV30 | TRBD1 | CAWSGQGLYEQYF | TGTGCCTGGTCGGGACAGGGGCTCTACGAGCAGTACTTC
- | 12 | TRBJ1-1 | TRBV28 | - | CASMGRGAEAFF | TGTGCCAGCATGGGGAGAGGCGCTGAAGCTTTCTTT
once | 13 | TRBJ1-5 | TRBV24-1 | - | CATSGGRNQPQHF | TGTGCCACCAGTGGGGGTCGGAATCAGCCCCAGCATTTT
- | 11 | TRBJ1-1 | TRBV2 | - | CAIKGTYEAFF | TGTGCCATAAAAGGGACGTATGAAGCTTTCTTT
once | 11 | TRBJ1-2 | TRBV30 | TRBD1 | CAWEQGFGYTF | TGTGCCTGGGAACAGGGGTTTGGCTACACCTTC
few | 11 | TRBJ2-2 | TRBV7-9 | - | CASSFGGELFF | TGTGCCAGCAGCTTCGGCGGGGAGCTGTTTTTT
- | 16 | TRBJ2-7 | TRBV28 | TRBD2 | CASSSPLERGSYEQYF | TGTGCCAGCAGTTCCCCTCTGGAGCGGGGCTCCTACGAGCAGTACTTC
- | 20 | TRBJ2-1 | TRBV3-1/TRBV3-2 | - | CASSQVSRRLGGGSYNEQFF | TGTGCCAGCAGCCAAGTGTCCAGGCGGCTAGGGGGGGGATCCTACAATGAGCAGTTCTTC
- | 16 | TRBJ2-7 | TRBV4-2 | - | CASSYLQGVKAYEQYF | TGTGCCAGCAGCTACCTTCAGGGCGTCAAGGCCTACGAGCAGTACTTC
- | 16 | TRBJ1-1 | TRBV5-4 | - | CASSLAAGDRDTEAFF | TGTGCCAGCAGCTTGGCCGCAGGGGATAGGGACACTGAAGCTTTCTTT
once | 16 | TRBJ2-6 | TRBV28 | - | CASSLPGVSGANVLTF | TGTGCCAGCAGTTTACCCGGGGTCTCTGGGGCCAACGTCCTGACTTTC
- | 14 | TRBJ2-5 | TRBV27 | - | CASSSLAGRETQYF | TGTGCCAGCAGTTCACTGGCAGGAAGAGAGACCCAGTACTTC
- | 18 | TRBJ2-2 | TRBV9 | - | CASSSSPISGPNTGELFF | TGTGCCAGCAGTTCCTCTCCCATTAGCGGCCCGAACACCGGGGAGCTGTTTTTT
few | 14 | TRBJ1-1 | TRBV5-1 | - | CASSLQGMNTEAFF | TGCGCCAGCAGCTTGCAGGGGATGAACACTGAAGCTTTCTTT
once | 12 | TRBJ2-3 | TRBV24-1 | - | CATSDRTDTQYF | TGTGCCACCAGTGATCGCACAGATACGCAGTATTTT
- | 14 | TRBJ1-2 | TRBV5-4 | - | CASSLYSGAYGYTF | TGTGCCAGCAGCTTGTACTCCGGAGCCTATGGCTACACCTTC
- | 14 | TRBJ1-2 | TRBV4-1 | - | CASSQGGDPEDYTF | TGCGCCAGCAGCCAAGGGGGGGACCCGGAGGACTACACCTTC
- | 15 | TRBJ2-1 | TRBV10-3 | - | CAISVDGSSYNEQFF | TGTGCCATCAGTGTGGACGGGAGCTCCTACAATGAGCAGTTCTTC
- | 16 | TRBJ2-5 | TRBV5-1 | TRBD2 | CASSLGTSGTKETQYF | TGCGCCAGCAGCTTGGGAACTAGCGGGACTAAAGAGACCCAGTACTTC
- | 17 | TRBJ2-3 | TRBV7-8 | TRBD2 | CASSWGPGLAPTDTQYF | TGTGCCAGCAGCTGGGGGCCGGGACTAGCACCCACAGATACGCAGTATTTT
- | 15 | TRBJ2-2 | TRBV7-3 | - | CASSLGASPSGELFF | TGTGCCAGCAGTTTAGGGGCCTCTCCGTCGGGGGAGCTGTTTTTT
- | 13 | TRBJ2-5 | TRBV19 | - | CASSADRQETQYF | TGTGCCAGTAGTGCGGACAGACAAGAGACCCAGTACTTC
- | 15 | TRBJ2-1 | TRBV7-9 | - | CASSSYGGPYNEQFF | TGTGCCAGCAGCTCCTATGGGGGGCCTTACAATGAGCAGTTCTTC
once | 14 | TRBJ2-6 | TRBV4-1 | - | CASSQEIEANVLTF | TGCGCCAGCAGCCAAGAGATCGAGGCCAACGTCCTGACTTTC
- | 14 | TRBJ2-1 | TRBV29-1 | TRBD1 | CSVDQRGRRNEQFF | TGCAGCGTTGATCAGAGGGGGCGAAGGAATGAGCAGTTCTTC
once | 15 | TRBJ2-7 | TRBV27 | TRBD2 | CASAVLAGSGYEQYF | TGTGCCAGCGCGGTATTAGCGGGAAGTGGATACGAGCAGTACTTC
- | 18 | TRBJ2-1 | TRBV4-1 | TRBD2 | CASSQAAGLAALGMEQFF | TGCGCCAGCAGCCAAGCAGCGGGACTAGCGGCCCTCGGTATGGAGCAGTTCTTC
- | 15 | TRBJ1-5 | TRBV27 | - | CASSPLGGSNQPQHF | TGTGCCAGCAGTCCCCTCGGGGGAAGCAATCAGCCCCAGCATTTT
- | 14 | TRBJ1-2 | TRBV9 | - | CASSVGVGPKGYTF | TGTGCCAGCAGCGTAGGTGTAGGGCCGAAAGGCTACACCTTC
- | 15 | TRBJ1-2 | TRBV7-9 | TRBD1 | CASSQGDGANYGYTF | TGTGCCAGCAGTCAGGGGGACGGAGCTAACTATGGCTACACCTTC
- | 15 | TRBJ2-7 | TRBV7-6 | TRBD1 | CASRHPGQGTYEQYF | TGTGCCAGCAGACATCCGGGACAGGGGACCTACGAGCAGTACTTC
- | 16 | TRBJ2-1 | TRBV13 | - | CASSLAGTSSYNEQFF | TGTGCCAGCAGCCTTGCGGGCACAAGCTCCTACAATGAGCAGTTCTTC